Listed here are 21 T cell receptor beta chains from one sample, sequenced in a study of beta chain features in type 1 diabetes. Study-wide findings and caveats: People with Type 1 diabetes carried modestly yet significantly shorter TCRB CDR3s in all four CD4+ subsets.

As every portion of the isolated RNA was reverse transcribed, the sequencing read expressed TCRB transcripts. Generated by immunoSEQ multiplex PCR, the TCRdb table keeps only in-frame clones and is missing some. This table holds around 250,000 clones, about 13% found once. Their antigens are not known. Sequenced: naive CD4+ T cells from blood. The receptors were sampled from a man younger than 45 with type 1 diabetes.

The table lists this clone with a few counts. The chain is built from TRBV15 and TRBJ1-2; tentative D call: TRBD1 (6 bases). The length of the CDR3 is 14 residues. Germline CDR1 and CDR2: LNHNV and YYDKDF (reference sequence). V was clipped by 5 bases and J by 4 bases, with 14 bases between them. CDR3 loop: CATSPRTEGYGYTF. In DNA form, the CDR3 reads TGTGCCACCAGCCCCAGGACAGAGGGCTATGGCTACACCTTC.

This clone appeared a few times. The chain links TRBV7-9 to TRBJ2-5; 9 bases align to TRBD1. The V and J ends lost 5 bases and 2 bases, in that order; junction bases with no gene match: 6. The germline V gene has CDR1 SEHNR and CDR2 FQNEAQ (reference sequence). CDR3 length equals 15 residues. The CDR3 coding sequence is TGTGCCAGCAGCCTGGACAGGGGTATTCAAGAGACCCAGTACTTC. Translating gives CASSLDRGIQETQYF.

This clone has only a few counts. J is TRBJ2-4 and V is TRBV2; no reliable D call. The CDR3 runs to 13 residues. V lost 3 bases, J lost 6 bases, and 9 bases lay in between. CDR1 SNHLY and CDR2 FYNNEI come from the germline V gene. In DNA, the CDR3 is TGTGCCAGCAGTGAGGAGACGGGAAACATTCAGTACTTC. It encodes CASSEETGNIQYF. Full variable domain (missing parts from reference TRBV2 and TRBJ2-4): EPEVTQTPSHQVTQMGQEVILRCVPISNHLYFYWYRQILGQKVEFLVSFYNNEISEKSEIFDDQFSVERPDGSNFTLKIRSTKLEDSAMYFCASSEETGNIQYFGAGTRLSVL.

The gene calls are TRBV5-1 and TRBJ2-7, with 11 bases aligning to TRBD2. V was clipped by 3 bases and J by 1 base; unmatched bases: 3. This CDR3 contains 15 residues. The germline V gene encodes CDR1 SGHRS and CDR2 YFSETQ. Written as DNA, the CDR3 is TGCGCCAGCAGCTCGACTAGCGGGAATTCCTACGAGCAGTACTTC. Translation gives CASSSTSGNSYEQYF.

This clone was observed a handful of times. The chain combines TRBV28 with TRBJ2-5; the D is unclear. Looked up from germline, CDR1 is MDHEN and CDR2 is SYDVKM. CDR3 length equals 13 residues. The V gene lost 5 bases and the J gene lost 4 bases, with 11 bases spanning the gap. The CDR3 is CASSPPHGETQYF. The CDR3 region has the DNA TGTGCCAGCAGTCCCCCCCACGGAGAGACCCAGTACTTC.

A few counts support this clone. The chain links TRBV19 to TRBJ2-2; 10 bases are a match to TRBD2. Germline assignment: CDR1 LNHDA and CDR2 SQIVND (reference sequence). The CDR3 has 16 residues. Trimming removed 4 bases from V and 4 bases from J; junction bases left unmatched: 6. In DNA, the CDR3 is TGTGCCAGTAGTACGCCTAGCGGGAGTCTCACCGGGGAGCTGTTTTTT. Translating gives CASSTPSGSLTGELFF.

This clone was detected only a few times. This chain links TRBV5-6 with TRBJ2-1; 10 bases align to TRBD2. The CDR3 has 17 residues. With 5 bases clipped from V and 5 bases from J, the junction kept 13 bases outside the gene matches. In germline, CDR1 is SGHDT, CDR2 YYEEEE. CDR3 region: CASRTAGASGGNNEQFF. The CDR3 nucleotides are TGTGCCAGCAGAACGGCGGGGGCTAGCGGGGGTAACAATGAGCAGTTCTTC. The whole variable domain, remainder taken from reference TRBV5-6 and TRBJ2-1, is DAGVTQSPTHLIKTRGQQVTLRCSPKSGHDTVSWYQQALGQGPQFIFQYYEEEERQRGNFPDRFSGHQFPNYSSELNVNALLLGDSALYLCASRTAGASGGNNEQFFGPGTRLTVL.

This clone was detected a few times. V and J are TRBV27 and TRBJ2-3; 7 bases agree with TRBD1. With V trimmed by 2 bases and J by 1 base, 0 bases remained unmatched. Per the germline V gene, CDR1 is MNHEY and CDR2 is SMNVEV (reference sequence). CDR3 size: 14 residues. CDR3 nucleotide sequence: TGTGCCAGCAGTTTACAGGGGGGCACAGATACGCAGTATTTT. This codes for CASSLQGGTDTQYF.

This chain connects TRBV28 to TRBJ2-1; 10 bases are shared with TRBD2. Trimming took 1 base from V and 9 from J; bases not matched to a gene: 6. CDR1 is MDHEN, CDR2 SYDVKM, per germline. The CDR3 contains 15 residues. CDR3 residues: CASSLSSSGSVEQFF. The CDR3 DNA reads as TGTGCCAGCAGTTTATCCTCTAGCGGGAGCGTTGAGCAGTTCTTC.

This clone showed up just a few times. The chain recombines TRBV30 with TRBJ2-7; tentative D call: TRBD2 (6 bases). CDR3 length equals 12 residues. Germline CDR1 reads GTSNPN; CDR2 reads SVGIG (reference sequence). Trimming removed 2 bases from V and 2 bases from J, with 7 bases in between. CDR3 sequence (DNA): TGTGCCTGGAGTTCGGGAGCCTACGAGCAGTACTTC. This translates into CAWSSGAYEQYF. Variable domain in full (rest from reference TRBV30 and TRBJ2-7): SQTIHQWPATLVQPVGSPLSLECTVEGTSNPNLYWYRQAAGRGLQLLFYSVGIGQISSEVPQNLSASRPQDRQFILSSKKLLLSDSGFYLCAWSSGAYEQYFGPGTRLTVT.

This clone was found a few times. The CDR3 reads CASSFSGNTEAFF. The CDR3 nucleotides are TGTGCCAGCAGCTTTTCGGGGAACACTGAAGCTTTCTTT. The chain recombines TRBV7-9 with TRBJ1-1, with D uncertain. The CDR3 consists of 13 residues. Germline-derived CDR1 and CDR2 are SEHNR and FQNEAQ (reference sequence). The germline V and J ends were trimmed by 3 bases and 1 base, with 6 bases remaining between them.

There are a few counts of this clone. CDR3 bases: TGTGCCAGTAGTATCAGGGGGTCCACCGGGGAGCTGTTTTTT. Amino acid sequence: CASSIRGSTGELFF. The chain couples TRBV19 to TRBJ2-2, with 7 positions matching TRBD1. Per the germline V gene, CDR1 is LNHDA and CDR2 is SQIVND (reference sequence). CDR3 length: 14 residues. V was clipped by 3 bases and J by 4 bases; unmatched bases: 2.

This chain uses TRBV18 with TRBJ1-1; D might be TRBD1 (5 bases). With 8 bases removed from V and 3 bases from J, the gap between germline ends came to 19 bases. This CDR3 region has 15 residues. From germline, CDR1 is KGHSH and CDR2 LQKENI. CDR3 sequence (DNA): TGTGCCAGCGCACTCCCTTGGCAGGGATACACTGAAGCTTTCTTT. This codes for CASALPWQGYTEAFF.

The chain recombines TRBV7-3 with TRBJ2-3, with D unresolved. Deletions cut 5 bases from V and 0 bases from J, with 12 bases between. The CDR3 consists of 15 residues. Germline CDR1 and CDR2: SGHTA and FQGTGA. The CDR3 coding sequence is TGTGCCAGCAGCCCTAGTAGAGGAAGCACAGATACGCAGTATTTT. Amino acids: CASSPSRGSTDTQYF.

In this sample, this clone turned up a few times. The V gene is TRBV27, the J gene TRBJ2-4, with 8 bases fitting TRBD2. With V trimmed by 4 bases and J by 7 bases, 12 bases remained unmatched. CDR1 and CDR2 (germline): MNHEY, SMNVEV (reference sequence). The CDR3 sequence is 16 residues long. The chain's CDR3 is CASSSQRESLLNIQYF. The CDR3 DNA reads TGTGCCAGCAGTTCCCAGCGGGAGTCTTTATTGAACATTCAGTACTTC.

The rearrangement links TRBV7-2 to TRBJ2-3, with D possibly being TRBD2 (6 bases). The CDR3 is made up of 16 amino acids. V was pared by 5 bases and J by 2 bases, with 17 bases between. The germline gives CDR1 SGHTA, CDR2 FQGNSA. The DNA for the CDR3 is TGTGCCAGCAGCCCCCACCGGGACTGGAACACAGATACGCAGTATTTT. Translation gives CASSPHRDWNTDTQYF.

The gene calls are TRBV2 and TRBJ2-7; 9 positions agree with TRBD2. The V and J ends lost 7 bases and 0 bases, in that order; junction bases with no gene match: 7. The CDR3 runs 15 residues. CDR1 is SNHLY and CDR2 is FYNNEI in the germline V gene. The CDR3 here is CASNPLAGNSYEQYF. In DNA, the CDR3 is TGTGCCAGCAACCCCCTAGCGGGGAACTCCTACGAGCAGTACTTC. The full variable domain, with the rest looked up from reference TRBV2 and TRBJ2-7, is EPEVTQTPSHQVTQMGQEVILRCVPISNHLYFYWYRQILGQKVEFLVSFYNNEISEKSEIFDDQFSVERPDGSNFTLKIRSTKLEDSAMYFCASNPLAGNSYEQYFGPGTRLTVT.

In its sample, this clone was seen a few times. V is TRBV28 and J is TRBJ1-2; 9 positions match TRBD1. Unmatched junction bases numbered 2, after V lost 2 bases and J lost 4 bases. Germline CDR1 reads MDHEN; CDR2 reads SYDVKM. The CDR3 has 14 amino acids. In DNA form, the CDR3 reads TGTGCCAGCAGTTTACGGGACAGGGTCTATGGCTACACCTTC. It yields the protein CASSLRDRVYGYTF.

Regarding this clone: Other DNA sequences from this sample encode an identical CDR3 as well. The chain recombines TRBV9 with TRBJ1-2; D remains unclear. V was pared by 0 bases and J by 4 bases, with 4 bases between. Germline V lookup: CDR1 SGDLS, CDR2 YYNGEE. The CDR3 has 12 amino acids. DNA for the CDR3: TGTGCCAGCAGCGTAGGCAGCTATGGCTACACCTTC. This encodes CASSVGSYGYTF.

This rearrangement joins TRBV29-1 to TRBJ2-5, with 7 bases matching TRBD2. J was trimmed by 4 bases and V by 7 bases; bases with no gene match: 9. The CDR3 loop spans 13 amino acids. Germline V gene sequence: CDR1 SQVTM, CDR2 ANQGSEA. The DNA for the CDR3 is TGCAGCGCCGAGCGGGACGCCCGAGAGACCCAGTACTTC. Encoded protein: CSAERDARETQYF.

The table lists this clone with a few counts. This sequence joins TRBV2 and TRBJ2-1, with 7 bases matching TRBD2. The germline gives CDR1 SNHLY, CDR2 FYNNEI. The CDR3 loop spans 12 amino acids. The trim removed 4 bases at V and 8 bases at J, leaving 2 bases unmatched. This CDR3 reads CASSVTSDEQFF. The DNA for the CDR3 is TGTGCCAGCAGTGTTACTAGCGATGAGCAGTTCTTC.